This entry concerns a single T cell receptor (beta chain). These data originate in a study of T cells in tuberculosis. Measured with immunoSEQ multiplex PCR; TCRdb has only the in-frame clones, and not every one. This sample has 20,000 to 25,000 clones, with about 85% found just once. Specified time point: new active TB diagnosis, blood taken before or within 7 days of starting treatment. Germline values: CDR1 MDHEN, CDR2 SYDVKM. Between the trimmed V and J ends, which lost 6 bases and 4 bases, there was a span of 19 bases. The CDR3 contains 16 residues. The J gene is TRBJ2-1, the V gene TRBV28; possible D gene TRBD2, 5 bases. The sample here was PBMCs, taken at tuberculosis diagnosis. This receptor was taken from an adult with tuberculosis. In nucleotides, the CDR3 is TGTGCCAGCAGCCGACTTTATCAGGACTCTTACAATGAGCAGTTCTTC. It codes for CASSRLYQDSYNEQFF.